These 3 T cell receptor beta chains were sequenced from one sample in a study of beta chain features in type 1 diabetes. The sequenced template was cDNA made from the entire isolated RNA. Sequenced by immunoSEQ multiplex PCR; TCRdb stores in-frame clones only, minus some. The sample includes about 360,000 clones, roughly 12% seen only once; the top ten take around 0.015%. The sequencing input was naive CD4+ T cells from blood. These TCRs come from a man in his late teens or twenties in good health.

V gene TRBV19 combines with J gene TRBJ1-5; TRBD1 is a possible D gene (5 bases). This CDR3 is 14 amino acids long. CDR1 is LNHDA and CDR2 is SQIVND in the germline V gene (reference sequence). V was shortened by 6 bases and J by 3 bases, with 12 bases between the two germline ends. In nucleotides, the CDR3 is TGTGCCAGTAGCCGGGGAGGGGACAATCAGCCCCAGCATTTT. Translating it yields CASSRGGDNQPQHF.

The DNA of the CDR3 is TGTGCCAGCAGCTTGGCCTTCGGGTCTGGAAACACCATATATTTT. This gives the protein CASSLAFGSGNTIYF. This chain links TRBV5-6 with TRBJ1-3; D remains unclear. The CDR3 loop spans 15 amino acids. Germline loops: CDR1 SGHDT, CDR2 YYEEEE. V was trimmed by 0 bases and J by 1 base, leaving 8 bases between them.

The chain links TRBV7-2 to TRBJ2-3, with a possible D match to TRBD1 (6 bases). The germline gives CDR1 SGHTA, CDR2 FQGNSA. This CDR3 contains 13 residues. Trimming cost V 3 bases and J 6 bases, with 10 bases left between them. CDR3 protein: CASSLSGADTQYF. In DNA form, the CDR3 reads TGTGCCAGCAGCTTGTCAGGGGCGGATACGCAGTATTTT.